These 26 T cell receptor beta chains share one sample of origin, sequenced in a study of cytomegalovirus exposure and HLA in healthy donors. Amplification used 60 Vbeta primers and 13 Jbeta primers. TCRdb's copy holds only in-frame clones and misses some; the assay was immunoSEQ multiplex PCR. Found here are some 110,000 clones, under 80% of them singletons; the top ten hold 7.5% to 10%. Sequences were obtained from PBMCs. These receptors came from a woman in her forties in good health and CMV-seropositive.

This chain links TRBV5-5 with TRBJ2-3; 9 bases align to TRBD1. Trimming removed 4 bases from V and 4 bases from J; junction bases left unmatched: 10. CDR3 size: 16 residues. Germline CDR1 is SGHKS and CDR2 is YYEKEE (reference sequence). CDR3 residues: CASSGGTGRFADTQYF. CDR3 nucleotides: TGTGCCAGCAGCGGCGGGACAGGGCGGTTTGCAGATACGCAGTATTTT. Supplemented by reference TRBV5-5 and TRBJ2-3, the full variable domain reads DAGVTQSPTHLIKTRGQQVTLRCSPISGHKSVSWYQQVLGQGPQFIFQYYEKEERGRGNFPDRFSARQFPNYSSELNVNALLLGDSALYLCASSGGTGRFADTQYFGPGTRLTVL.

The V call is TRBV6-6, the J call TRBJ1-1; 7 nucleotides match TRBD1. V dropped 5 bases and J dropped 8; count of bases not matched to a gene: 8. This CDR3 comprises 13 residues. Germline CDR1 MNHNY, CDR2 SVGAGI (reference sequence). CDR3 sequence (DNA): TGTGCCAGCAGTACGTACGGGACAGCAGAAGCTTTCTTT. Protein: CASSTYGTAEAFF.

The chain joins TRBV4-2 to TRBJ2-1; 8 bases map to TRBD2. Per the germline V gene, CDR1 is LGHNA and CDR2 is YNFKEQ. Losses at the gene ends were 0 bases for V and 9 bases for J; bases not matched to a gene: 16. The CDR3 has 18 amino acids. The CDR3: CASSQDSVGLGGGGEQFF. In nucleotides, the CDR3 is TGTGCCAGCAGCCAAGATAGTGTGGGACTAGGTGGGGGAGGTGAGCAGTTCTTC.

V and J are TRBV4-1 and TRBJ2-7, with D tentatively TRBD1 (5 bases). Germline V gene data show CDR1 as MGHRA and CDR2 as YSYEKL. The CDR3 totals 14 residues. V was trimmed by 2 bases and J by 0 bases, leaving 8 bases between them. The DNA for the CDR3 is TGCGCCAGCAGCCAACCACAGGACTCCTACGAGCAGTACTTC. Amino acids: CASSQPQDSYEQYF.

The chain combines TRBV6-4 with TRBJ2-7; 10 positions agree with TRBD2. Germline-derived CDR1 and CDR2 are MRHNA and SNTAGT. The CDR3 has 16 amino acids. V was pared by 7 bases and J by 1 base, with 10 bases of the junction left unmatched. CDR3 sequence reads: CASTELRTSGSYEQYF. CDR3 bases: TGTGCCAGCACGGAACTCCGGACTAGCGGATCCTACGAGCAGTACTTC.

This clone occurred once. This chain joins TRBV7-9 and TRBJ1-1, with D tentatively TRBD1 (5 bases). Trimming shortened V by 3 bases and J by 6 bases, and 14 bases separated the two germline ends. The CDR3 extends over 14 amino acids. The germline V gene has CDR1 SEHNR and CDR2 FQNEAQ (reference sequence). The CDR3: CASSFGGGGSEAFF. The CDR3 bases are TGTGCCAGCAGCTTTGGCGGGGGAGGGTCTGAAGCTTTCTTT.

The rearrangement links TRBV2 to TRBJ1-5; 8 bases line up with TRBD1. CDR1 SNHLY and CDR2 FYNNEI come from the germline V gene. V trimming: 6 bases; J trimming: 6 bases; junction bases outside the gene matches: 13. This CDR3 is built from 16 residues. CDR3 sequence reads: CASSNDRGGWGQPQHF. In nucleotides, the CDR3 is TGTGCCAGCAGCAATGACAGGGGAGGTTGGGGTCAGCCCCAGCATTTT.

V is TRBV18 and J is TRBJ2-4; the D gene is possibly TRBD2 (6 bases). The CDR3 has 16 residues. V lost 2 bases and J lost 4, with 15 bases in between. CDR1 is KGHSH and CDR2 is LQKENI in the germline V gene. The CDR3 here is CASSPNYPGGKNIQYF. In DNA form, the CDR3 reads TGTGCCAGCTCACCAAATTACCCCGGGGGAAAAAACATTCAGTACTTC.

This chain connects TRBV28 to TRBJ1-5, with TRBD1 as a possible D gene (5 bases). The V gene lost 1 base and the J gene lost 5 bases, with 15 bases spanning the gap. Germline loops: CDR1 MDHEN, CDR2 SYDVKM. The CDR3 covers 16 residues. Here the CDR3 reads CASSLYPGQGDQPQHF. DNA of the CDR3: TGTGCCAGCAGTTTATACCCAGGGCAAGGCGATCAGCCCCAGCATTTT.

The rearrangement uses TRBV7-2 and TRBJ1-1; D is unclear. Trimming shortened V by 5 bases and J by 1 base, and 11 bases separated the two germline ends. This CDR3 spans 14 amino acids. Germline lookup yields CDR1 SGHTA and CDR2 FQGNSA. CDR3 nucleotides: TGTGCCAGCAGCCCCAGGTTTCAGAACACTGAAGCTTTCTTT. This gives the protein CASSPRFQNTEAFF.

The chain couples TRBV9 to TRBJ2-1; 12 bases are shared with TRBD2. There are 17 residues in the CDR3. Germline CDR1 is SGDLS and CDR2 is YYNGEE. The J segment lost 7 bases and the V segment lost 0 bases, leaving 8 bases of the junction unmatched. CDR3 sequence (DNA): TGTGCCAGCAGCGTAGTGACTAGCGGGAGCCTGGTGAATGAGCAGTTCTTC. Its protein product is CASSVVTSGSLVNEQFF.

This rearrangement joins TRBV29-1 to TRBJ1-1; 7 nucleotides line up with TRBD1. Germline V gene sequence: CDR1 SQVTM, CDR2 ANQGSEA. The CDR3 has 12 residues. Germline trimming cut 4 bases from V and 1 base from J; bases unmatched to any gene: 0. CDR3 sequence (DNA): TGCAGCGTTGGACAGGGGAACACTGAAGCTTTCTTT. Translation gives CSVGQGNTEAFF.

J is TRBJ2-7 and V is TRBV20-1; D is undetermined. Trimming removed 3 bases from V and 4 bases from J, with 4 bases in between. The CDR3 totals 10 residues. Germline values: CDR1 DFQATT, CDR2 SNEGSKA (reference sequence). As DNA, the CDR3 is TGCAGTGCTAGGAGGTACGAGCAGTACTTC. It yields the protein CSARRYEQYF.

The rearrangement joins TRBV28 to TRBJ2-1; TRBD2 matches at 14 bases. Germline values: CDR1 MDHEN, CDR2 SYDVKM. The junction had 3 bases not matched to a gene; V was cut back by 10 bases and J by 7 bases. This CDR3 has 13 residues. This chain's CDR3 is CATRTSGRNEQFF. For the CDR3, the DNA is TGTGCCACCCGGACTAGCGGGAGGAATGAGCAGTTCTTC.

The chain is built from TRBV29-1 and TRBJ2-7; weak D call: TRBD1 (7 bases). V dropped 0 bases and J dropped 2 bases, with 23 bases sitting between them. Looked up from germline, CDR1 is SQVTM and CDR2 is ANQGSEA. The CDR3 consists of 18 residues. CDR3 sequence: CSVEDPLLAAGGTYEQYF. CDR3 DNA: TGCAGCGTTGAAGACCCCCTCCTGGCTGCAGGGGGGACCTACGAGCAGTACTTC.

V and J are TRBV4-3 and TRBJ2-5; TRBD2 matches 8 bases. Germline V lookup: CDR1 LGHNA, CDR2 YSLEER. The CDR3 totals 15 residues. The J segment lost 5 bases and the V segment lost 0 bases, leaving 5 bases of the junction unmatched. The chain's CDR3 is CASSQETLAGETQYF. CDR3 bases: TGCGCCAGCAGCCAAGAAACATTAGCGGGGGAGACCCAGTACTTC.

The chain couples TRBV7-6 to TRBJ1-4; D call uncertain. V shed 5 bases and J shed 11 bases, with 21 bases lying between them. Germline V gene sequence: CDR1 SGHVS, CDR2 FNYEAQ. The CDR3 contains 15 residues. In DNA, the CDR3 is TGTGCCAGCAGCCAATCAGGCTCTTGGGAGAGGAAACTGTTTTTT. It translates to CASSQSGSWERKLFF.

This rearrangement joins TRBV4-3 to TRBJ1-1, with 7 bases matching TRBD1. CDR1 is LGHNA and CDR2 is YSLEER in the germline V gene. This CDR3 has 14 residues. After removal of 4 bases from V and 3 bases from J, the junction contained 5 bases not matched to a gene. CDR3 amino acids: CASSRDRAYTEAFF. The CDR3, as DNA: TGCGCCAGCAGCCGAGACAGGGCTTACACTGAAGCTTTCTTT.

CDR3 amino acids: CASRFGTSGRSTQYF. CDR3 sequence (DNA): TGCGCCAGCAGGTTTGGGACTAGCGGGAGAAGCACCCAGTATTTT. The V call is TRBV5-1, the J call TRBJ2-3; the match to TRBD2 covers 14 bases. Looked up from germline, CDR1 is SGHRS and CDR2 is YFSETQ. The CDR3 has 15 amino acids. V shed 5 bases, J shed 12 bases, and the junction held 11 bases outside the gene matches.

For this clone: A read error may produce the germline difference seen at one junction end. V usage is TRBV7-9 and J usage is TRBJ2-2; TRBD1 matches 9 bases. The CDR3 runs 15 residues. Germline CDR1 SEHNR, CDR2 FQNEAQ (reference sequence). This CDR3 is CSSSLSDRGSGELFF. The CDR3 nucleotides are TGTTCCAGCAGCTTATCGGACAGGGGCAGCGGGGAGCTGTTTTTT. Filled out from reference TRBV7-9 and TRBJ2-2, the complete variable domain reads DTGVSQNPRHKITKRGQNVTFRCDPISEHNRLYWYRQTLGQGPEFLTYFQNEAQLEKSRLLSDRFSAERPKGSFSTLEIQRTEQGDSAMYLCSSSLSDRGSGELFFGEGSRLTVL.

The chain combines TRBV28 with TRBJ1-1, with 10 bases that match TRBD1. Per the germline V gene, CDR1 is MDHEN and CDR2 is SYDVKM. There are 17 residues in the CDR3. V was clipped by 7 bases and J by 3 bases; unmatched bases: 14. CDR3 nucleotide sequence: TGTGCCAGCACCCCGACAGGGGGCGGGGGGTTGTACACTGAAGCTTTCTTT. Translated: CASTPTGGGGLYTEAFF. Full variable domain (remainder filled in from reference TRBV28 and TRBJ1-1): DVKVTQSSRYLVKRTGEKVFLECVQDMDHENMFWYRQDPGLGLRLIYFSYDVKMKEKGDIPEGYSVSREKKERFSLILESASTNQTSMYLCASTPTGGGGLYTEAFFGQGTRLTVV.

V and J are TRBV4-2 and TRBJ2-5; 12 nucleotides align to TRBD2. Near its end, the DNA agrees better with TRBJ2-7, so the J call may be wrong. The CDR3 has 17 residues. Germline V gives CDR1 LGHNA, CDR2 YNFKEQ. The CDR3 DNA reads as TGTGCCAGCAGCCAAGACCCATCTAGCGGGGGGGCCTACGAGCAGTACTTC. Protein product: CASSQDPSSGGAYEQYF.

A remark on this clone: The junction and the germline gene differ at one end; a read error may be behind it. This chain uses TRBV28 with TRBJ2-7; maybe TRBD2 (6 bases). This CDR3 is built from 14 residues. Germline V gene data show CDR1 as MDHEN and CDR2 as SYDVKM. Here the CDR3 reads CASKPGGASHEQYF. The DNA for the CDR3 is TGTGCCAGCAAGCCAGGAGGGGCCTCCCACGAGCAGTACTTC. The full variable domain, rest sourced from reference TRBV28 and TRBJ2-7, is DVKVTQSSRYLVKRTGEKVFLECVQDMDHENMFWYRQDPGLGLRLIYFSYDVKMKEKGDIPEGYSVSREKKERFSLILESASTNQTSMYLCASKPGGASHEQYFGPGTRLTVT.

In this sample, this clone turned up once. The chain joins TRBV10-3 to TRBJ1-3; 8 bases align to TRBD1. V was clipped by 6 bases and J by 0 bases; unmatched bases: 10. CDR1 ENHRY and CDR2 SYGVKD come from the germline V gene. CDR3 length: 17 amino acids. The CDR3 DNA reads as TGTGCCATCAGGCCGTCCCGGGACAGGAACTCTGGAAACACCATATATTTT. Translated, it gives CAIRPSRDRNSGNTIYF.

The chain couples TRBV5-1 to TRBJ2-2; 12 bases match TRBD2. The CDR3 contains 15 residues. After removal of 4 bases from V and 6 bases from J, the junction contained 4 bases not matched to a gene. Germline V gene lookup returns CDR1 SGHRS and CDR2 YFSETQ. CDR3 region: CASSTTSGRPGELFF. CDR3 nucleotide sequence: TGCGCCAGCAGCACCACTAGCGGGAGGCCCGGGGAGCTGTTTTTT.

The chain carries TRBV7-2 and TRBJ1-1; D remains ambiguous. Per the germline V gene, CDR1 is SGHTA and CDR2 is FQGNSA. V gave up 2 bases and J gave up 5 bases, with 15 bases separating them. The CDR3 consists of 15 residues. CDR3 region: CASSLMSGGNTEAFF. The CDR3 DNA reads TGTGCCAGCAGCTTAATGTCGGGAGGGAATACTGAAGCTTTCTTT. Complete variable domain (other parts from reference TRBV7-2 and TRBJ1-1): GAGVSQSPSNKVTEKGKDVELRCDPISGHTALYWYRQSLGQGLEFLIYFQGNSAPDKSGLPSDRFSAERTGGSVSTLTIQRTQQEDSAVYLCASSLMSGGNTEAFFGQGTRLTVV.